This passage covers 23 T cell receptor beta chains from one sample sequenced in a study of blood T cell repertoires in COVID-19 (TCRdb year 2020). The library was produced with the immunoSEQ multiplex PCR assay. TCRdb provides this immuneACCESS table in a form limited to in-frame rearrangements. Some clones are lacking; in checked studies, under half of them reflect an unresolved V gene, and why the rest are absent is not known. The sample table holds about 150,000 clones, of which roughly 84% were seen once. 0.6% to 0.65% of the sample comes from the top ten. The sample taken for sequencing was peripheral blood. The receptors were gathered from a man aged 60 to 75 with COVID-19, enrolled during active disease.

As concerns this clone: One junction end disagrees with the germline gene, perhaps due to a read error. This chain joins TRBV7-7 and TRBJ2-5, with D possibly TRBD2 on 6 matching bases. CDR3 size: 14 residues. Germline V gene data show CDR1 as SSHAT and CDR2 as FNYEAQ (reference sequence). This CDR3 is CASSLTGLQETQYF. CDR3 DNA sequence: TGTGCTAGCAGCTTAACGGGACTCCAAGAGACCCAGTACTTC.

The chain is built from TRBV5-1 and TRBJ2-7; 9 bases agree with TRBD2. CDR1 and CDR2 (germline): SGHRS, YFSETQ. There are 15 residues in the CDR3. With 4 bases clipped from V and 2 bases from J, the junction kept 7 bases outside the gene matches. CDR3 amino acids: CASSPSLAGPYEQYF. The CDR3 region has the DNA TGCGCCAGCAGCCCCTCGCTAGCGGGGCCCTACGAGCAGTACTTC.

The V gene is TRBV14, the J gene TRBJ2-1; a possible D gene is TRBD1 (5 bases). The germline V gene has CDR1 SGHDN and CDR2 FVKESK. Between the trimmed V and J ends, which lost 1 base and 6 bases, there was a span of 10 bases. This CDR3 has 14 amino acids. The CDR3 nucleotides read TGTGCCAGCAGCCAAGTCCCTGGGGCCAATGAGCAGTTCTTC. Its protein is CASSQVPGANEQFF.

The chain employs TRBV5-1 and TRBJ1-4, with D unclear. Trimming took off 0 bases at V and 3 bases at J, with 12 bases between the two ends. The CDR3 is made up of 16 amino acids. Germline lookup yields CDR1 SGHRS and CDR2 YFSETQ. The CDR3 is CASSLDGQSPNEKLFF. The CDR3 nucleotides read TGCGCCAGCAGCTTGGATGGCCAGTCTCCTAATGAAAAACTGTTTTTT.

V and J are TRBV7-2 and TRBJ1-5; TRBD1 matches at 7 bases. The junction had 6 bases not matched to a gene; V was cut back by 5 bases and J by 5 bases. The CDR3 has 14 amino acids. The germline CDR1 and CDR2 sequences are SGHTA and FQGNSA. CDR3 DNA: TGTGCCAGCAGCCCTGGACAGGTGGATCAGCCCCAGCATTTT. Protein: CASSPGQVDQPQHF.

This clone was counted once. The rearrangement uses TRBV5-4 and TRBJ2-5, with 14 bases matching TRBD2. The CDR3 runs 16 residues. The J segment lost 2 bases and the V segment lost 0 bases, leaving 0 bases of the junction unmatched. Germline CDR1 SGHNT, CDR2 YYREEE (reference sequence). The CDR3 DNA reads TGTGCCAGCAGCTTGGGGACTAGCGGGGGGCAAGAGACCCAGTACTTC. Translated: CASSLGTSGGQETQYF.

This clone was observed a single time. This chain joins TRBV12-3 or TRBV12-4 and TRBJ1-2, with a tentative D call TRBD1 (6 bases). V dropped 3 bases and J dropped 7 bases, with 12 bases sitting between them. This CDR3 has 13 amino acids. CDR3 sequence (DNA): TGTGCCAGCAGTTTTCAGTTGGGGGCTGGCTACACCTTC. The encoded protein is CASSFQLGAGYTF.

The count of this clone is one. In DNA, the CDR3 is TGCGCCAGCAACACAGGGAACTCCTATAATTCACCCCTCCACTTT. Its protein product is CASNTGNSYNSPLHF. The chain is built from TRBV4-3 and TRBJ1-6, with D maybe TRBD1 (6 bases). With 7 bases removed from V and 0 bases from J, the gap between germline ends came to 10 bases. The CDR3 has 15 residues. Germline lookup yields CDR1 LGHNA and CDR2 YSLEER.

The rearrangement uses TRBV18 and TRBJ2-7, with 8 bases fitting TRBD1. There are 17 residues in the CDR3. Germline loops: CDR1 KGHSH, CDR2 LQKENI. V lost 6 bases to trimming and J lost 5 bases; unmatched junction nucleotides: 18. The CDR3 DNA sequence: TGTGCCAGCTCTCAAATTTCAGGGGGCCAAAGGGCTAACGAGCAGTACTTC. It specifies CASSQISGGQRANEQYF.

The chain carries TRBV28 and TRBJ1-3; tentatively, D is TRBD1 (6 bases). Germline CDR1 and CDR2: MDHEN and SYDVKM. CDR3 length equals 15 residues. V was pared by 6 bases and J by 0 bases, with 12 bases between. The CDR3 DNA is TGTGCCAGCAGCTCGGGACAAAGCTCTGGAAACACCATATATTTT. It yields the protein CASSSGQSSGNTIYF.

The chain is built from TRBV11-2 and TRBJ2-1, with unresolved D. Between the trimmed V and J ends, which lost 4 bases and 7 bases, there was a span of 11 bases. CDR1 is SGHAT, CDR2 FQNNGV, per germline. This CDR3 has 13 amino acids. CDR3 nucleotide sequence: TGTGCCAGCAGCTCCGGCCAACAGAATGAGCAGTTCTTC. It yields the protein CASSSGQQNEQFF.

This rearrangement joins TRBV6-1 to TRBJ2-1; tentatively, D is TRBD2 (6 bases). Germline V CDR1 and CDR2: MNHNS, SASEGT. Trimming removed 0 bases at V and 9 bases at J, with 12 bases between. The CDR3 runs 14 residues. The CDR3 protein is CASSEAGPSVEQFF. CDR3 sequence (DNA): TGTGCCAGCAGTGAAGCGGGGCCTAGCGTTGAGCAGTTCTTC.

The rearrangement joins TRBV12-3 or TRBV12-4 to TRBJ2-7; D possibly corresponds to TRBD2 (5 bases). The CDR3 totals 12 residues. Trimming left V 3 bases short and J 6 bases short, with 9 bases between. CDR3: CASSFPRGEQYF. CDR3 nucleotides: TGTGCCAGCAGTTTCCCCCGGGGCGAGCAGTACTTC.

This clone was detected once. Other DNA sequences from this sample encode an identical CDR3 as well. The CDR3 DNA sequence: TGTGCCAGCAGCTTGATTCCACAGGGGGGCTCAGATACGCAGTATTTT. It codes for CASSLIPQGGSDTQYF. This chain joins TRBV5-6 and TRBJ2-3; 8 nucleotides align to TRBD1. This CDR3 is built from 16 residues. The V and J ends lost 1 base and 4 bases, in that order; junction bases with no gene match: 8. The V gene's germline CDR1 is SGHDT and CDR2 YYEEEE.

The chain recombines TRBV18 with TRBJ1-1; perhaps TRBD1 as D (6 bases). CDR3 size: 12 residues. Trimming pared 4 bases from V and 3 bases from J, leaving 6 bases between. The V gene's germline CDR1 is KGHSH and CDR2 LQKENI. The CDR3 loop is CASSHRDTEAFF. The DNA of the CDR3 is TGTGCCAGCTCACACAGGGACACTGAAGCTTTCTTT. The full variable domain, its missing parts supplied by reference TRBV18 and TRBJ1-1, is NAGVMQNPRHLVRRRGQEARLRCSPMKGHSHVYWYRQLPEEGLKFMVYLQKENIIDESGMPKERFSAEFPKEGPSILRIQQVVRGDSAAYFCASSHRDTEAFFGQGTRLTVV.

The V and J genes are TRBV25-1 and TRBJ1-4, with D perhaps TRBD1 (6 bases). Germline V gene lookup returns CDR1 MGHDK and CDR2 SYGVNS. The CDR3 extends over 15 amino acids. V was trimmed by 3 bases and J by 6 bases, leaving 14 bases between them. The CDR3 loop is CASSDLRGQYEKLFF. The CDR3 nucleotides are TGTGCCAGCAGTGATCTCCGTGGACAGTATGAAAAACTGTTTTTT. The variable domain in full, with the rest retrieved from reference TRBV25-1 and TRBJ1-4, is EADIYQTPRYLVIGTGKKITLECSQTMGHDKMYWYQQDPGMELHLIHYSYGVNSTEKGDLSSESTVSRIRTEHFPLTLESARPSHTSQYLCASSDLRGQYEKLFFGSGTQLSVL.

The chain is built from TRBV28 and TRBJ1-1, with D possibly being TRBD1 (5 bases). V lost 7 bases and J 1 base, leaving 10 bases between the germline ends. CDR1 and CDR2 (germline): MDHEN, SYDVKM. The CDR3 length is 13 residues. CDR3 region: CASTMTENTEAFF. CDR3 bases: TGTGCCAGCACCATGACAGAGAACACTGAAGCTTTCTTT.

This sequence joins TRBV19 and TRBJ2-5; D is possibly TRBD1 (6 bases). V lost 1 base, J lost 4 bases, and 7 bases lay in between. The CDR3 runs to 13 residues. CDR1 and CDR2 from the germline V gene are LNHDA and SQIVND (reference sequence). CDR3 nucleotides: TGTGCCAGTAGTATAGTCAGGGGAGAGACCCAGTACTTC. This sequence encodes CASSIVRGETQYF.

J is TRBJ2-1 and V is TRBV5-8; 13 bases are a match to TRBD2. The CDR3 runs to 13 residues. CDR1 and CDR2 from the germline V gene are SGHTS and YDEGEE. The trim removed 7 bases at V and 9 bases at J, leaving 4 bases unmatched. CDR3 protein: CASRTSGSTEQFF. The DNA for the CDR3 is TGTGCCAGCCGGACTAGCGGGAGTACTGAGCAGTTCTTC.

The V gene is TRBV11-2, the J gene TRBJ2-1, with TRBD2 matching 11 bases. The CDR3 has 15 amino acids. Germline V gene lookup returns CDR1 SGHAT and CDR2 FQNNGV. The V and J ends lost 5 bases and 7 bases, in that order; junction bases with no gene match: 7. The CDR3 DNA sequence: TGTGCCAGCAGCCCGGGACTAGCGGTGGGGAATGAGCAGTTCTTC. This translates into CASSPGLAVGNEQFF.

This clone appeared a few times. The gene calls are TRBV24-1 and TRBJ2-1; TRBD2 agrees at 10 bases. The V gene end was trimmed by 0 bases and the J gene end by 7 bases; junction bases not matched to a gene: 5. The germline CDR1 and CDR2 sequences are KGHDR and SFDVKD. The CDR3 has 16 residues. CDR3 protein: CATSDLKLAGKNEQFF. DNA for the CDR3: TGTGCCACCAGTGATTTGAAACTAGCGGGAAAGAATGAGCAGTTCTTC.

The chain links TRBV11-3 to TRBJ2-2; possibly TRBD2 for D (5 bases). This CDR3 is 17 amino acids long. V was clipped by 1 base and J by 6 bases, with 18 bases between them. Germline CDR1 reads SGHNT; CDR2 reads YENEEA. CDR3 DNA: TGTGCCAGCAGCTTAGTACCGGGCGGACTTGGCCCCGGGGAGCTGTTTTTT. It yields the protein CASSLVPGGLGPGELFF.

The chain is built from TRBV16 and TRBJ2-7; the match to TRBD1 covers 8 bases. J lost 5 bases, V lost 4 bases, and 7 bases had no gene match. The CDR3 length is 14 residues. Germline CDR1 is KGHSY and CDR2 is FQNENV. This CDR3 reads CASSPRTGTHEQYF. DNA for the CDR3: TGTGCCAGCAGCCCGCGGACAGGGACCCACGAGCAGTACTTC.